This T cell receptor (beta chain) was identified during a study of cytomegalovirus exposure and HLA in healthy donors. Germline lookup yields CDR1 GTSNPN and CDR2 SVGIG (reference sequence). Deletions cut 4 bases from V and 6 bases from J, with 21 bases between. The CDR3 totals 16 residues. Researchers ran the PCR with 60 Vbeta and 13 Jbeta primers. Profiled with immunoSEQ multiplex PCR; TCRdb holds only in-frame clones, not every one. The sample holds about 150,000 clones, 60% to 85% seen once. Whole-study results and caveats: Most CMV-associated TCR beta chains appeared HLA-restricted in a later analysis. A later look showed TCR association rates differing by HLA locus, highest for DRB1 and lowest for HLA-C.

Points on this clone: Its target is unknown.

This TCR derives from a man in his thirties or forties in good health and CMV-seronegative. Source material: PBMCs. This sequence joins TRBV30 and TRBJ2-2; possible D gene TRBD2, 7 bases. CDR3 in DNA: TGTGCCTGGAATGGGGGGGACATGGATCCGGCCGGGGAGCTGTTTTTT. The encoded protein is CAWNGGDMDPAGELFF. The full variable domain, in which reference TRBV30 and TRBJ2-2 provide the parts outside the CDR3, is SQTIHQWPATLVQPVGSPLSLECTVEGTSNPNLYWYRQAAGRGLQLLFYSVGIGQISSEVPQNLSASRPQDRQFILSSKKLLLSDSGFYLCAWNGGDMDPAGELFFGEGSRLTVL.